These 11 T cell receptor beta chains share one sample of origin, sequenced in a study of cytomegalovirus exposure and HLA in healthy donors. The PCR used 60 Vbeta and 13 Jbeta primers. Clones were read by immunoSEQ multiplex PCR, and TCRdb kept only the in-frame ones, dropping some. This sample has about 110,000 clones, with under 80% found just once. Sequencing was performed on PBMCs. The receptors here all came from a woman in her 50s in good health and CMV-seropositive.

The J gene is TRBJ2-3, the V gene TRBV6-1; 10 bases are shared with TRBD2. The trim removed 6 bases at V and 3 bases at J, leaving 6 bases unmatched. The CDR3 runs 15 residues. CDR1 MNHNS and CDR2 SASEGT come from the germline V gene. This chain's CDR3 is CASRQRGGPTDTQYF. DNA for the CDR3: TGTGCCAGCAGGCAGCGGGGGGGCCCGACAGATACGCAGTATTTT.

This chain connects TRBV7-3 to TRBJ2-3, with TRBD2 matching over 7 bases. CDR1 SGHTA and CDR2 FQGTGA come from the germline V gene. Unmatched junction bases numbered 6, after V lost 1 base and J lost 2 bases. This CDR3 spans 16 amino acids. The CDR3 protein is CASSLNAAGLTDTQYF. The DNA for the CDR3 is TGTGCCAGCAGCTTAAATGCAGCGGGGCTCACAGATACGCAGTATTTT.

The chain couples TRBV19 to TRBJ2-1, with D possibly matching TRBD2 (6 bases). V shed 6 bases and J shed 2 bases, with 11 bases lying between them. Germline V CDR1 and CDR2: LNHDA, SQIVND (reference sequence). CDR3 length equals 14 residues. CDR3 DNA: TGTGCCAGTAGATTCGGGGGAGCCTACAATGAGCAGTTCTTC. The encoded protein is CASRFGGAYNEQFF.

This clone has more than one count but fewer than ten. The gene calls are TRBV6-1 and TRBJ1-1; 9 bases are shared with TRBD1. The ends lost 6 bases at V and 4 bases at J; junction bases unmatched: 6. Looked up from germline, CDR1 is MNHNS and CDR2 is SASEGT. The CDR3 consists of 14 residues. CDR3 loop: CASSFTGGGTEAFF. In DNA, the CDR3 is TGTGCCAGCAGCTTCACAGGGGGCGGCACTGAAGCTTTCTTT.

The chain uses TRBV9 and TRBJ2-5; TRBD1 matches 11 bases. The CDR3 has 15 residues. V gave up 3 bases and J gave up 3 bases; unmatched junction bases: 4. CDR1 and CDR2 from the germline V gene are SGDLS and YYNGEE. Here the CDR3 reads CASSAPGQGEETQYF. The CDR3 region has the DNA TGTGCCAGCAGCGCGCCGGGACAGGGGGAAGAGACCCAGTACTTC.

This chain links TRBV7-2 with TRBJ1-3; no definite D call. Germline-derived CDR1 and CDR2 are SGHTA and FQGNSA. Trimming took off 2 bases at V and 6 bases at J, with 8 bases between the two ends. The CDR3 runs to 13 residues. DNA for the CDR3: TGTGCCAGCAGCTTAAGACTTGAAAACACCATATATTTT. It specifies CASSLRLENTIYF. Using reference TRBV7-2 and TRBJ1-3 for the parts outside the CDR3, the full variable domain is GAGVSQSPSNKVTEKGKDVELRCDPISGHTALYWYRQSLGQGLEFLIYFQGNSAPDKSGLPSDRFSAERTGGSVSTLTIQRTQQEDSAVYLCASSLRLENTIYFGEGSWLTVV.

The chain recombines TRBV7-6 with TRBJ2-3, with 7 bases fitting TRBD1. In germline, CDR1 is SGHVS, CDR2 FNYEAQ. The J segment lost 2 bases and the V segment lost 4 bases, leaving 6 bases of the junction unmatched. The CDR3 has 15 residues. The CDR3 spells CASSSPQGFTDTQYF. As DNA, the CDR3 is TGTGCCAGCAGCTCCCCACAGGGGTTCACAGATACGCAGTATTTT.

CDR3 bases: TGTGCCAGCAGTTTTTTACGACGGGAGACGGATACGCAGTATTTT. This encodes CASSFLRRETDTQYF. This chain connects TRBV28 to TRBJ2-3; a weak D match, TRBD2 (6 bases). Germline values: CDR1 MDHEN, CDR2 SYDVKM. The CDR3 extends over 15 amino acids. Trimming removed 3 bases from V and 6 bases from J, with 16 bases in between.

The J gene is TRBJ1-4, the V gene TRBV10-3; TRBD1 aligns across 8 bases. CDR3 length: 15 residues. The J segment lost 5 bases and the V segment lost 0 bases, leaving 2 bases of the junction unmatched. Germline values: CDR1 ENHRY, CDR2 SYGVKD. The chain's CDR3 is CAISESTGANEKLFF. The CDR3 nucleotides are TGTGCCATCAGTGAGTCGACAGGGGCAAATGAAAAACTGTTTTTT.

The genes are TRBV15 and TRBJ1-1, with 7 bases aligning to TRBD1. There are 18 residues in the CDR3. Germline trimming cut 2 bases from V and 0 bases from J; bases unmatched to any gene: 12. Germline loops: CDR1 LNHNV, CDR2 YYDKDF (reference sequence). CDR3 residues: CATSRIQGLPPMNTEAFF. In DNA, the CDR3 is TGTGCCACCAGCAGAATACAGGGGCTCCCGCCCATGAACACTGAAGCTTTCTTT.

This clone has a single count. The chain employs TRBV30 and TRBJ1-4; D uncertain. The CDR3 length is 15 residues. With 2 bases removed from V and 7 bases from J, the gap between germline ends came to 17 bases. Germline V gene data show CDR1 as GTSNPN and CDR2 as SVGIG (reference sequence). The CDR3 DNA reads TGTGCCTGGAGTTCCACGGGTGGCGCCCCTGAAAAACTGTTTTTT. Its protein is CAWSSTGGAPEKLFF.